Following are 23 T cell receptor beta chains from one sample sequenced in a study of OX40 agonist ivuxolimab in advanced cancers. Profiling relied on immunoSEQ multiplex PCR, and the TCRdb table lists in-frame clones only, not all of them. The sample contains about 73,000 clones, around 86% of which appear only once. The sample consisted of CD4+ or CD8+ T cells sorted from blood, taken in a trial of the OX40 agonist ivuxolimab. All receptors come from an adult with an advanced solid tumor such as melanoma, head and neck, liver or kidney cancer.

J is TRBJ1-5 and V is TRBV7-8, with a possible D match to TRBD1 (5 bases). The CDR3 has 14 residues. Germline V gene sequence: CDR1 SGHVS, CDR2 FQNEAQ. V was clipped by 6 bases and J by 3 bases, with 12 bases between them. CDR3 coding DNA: TGTGCCAGCAGGGGGCAGGGAGTCAATCAGCCCCAGCATTTT. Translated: CASRGQGVNQPQHF.

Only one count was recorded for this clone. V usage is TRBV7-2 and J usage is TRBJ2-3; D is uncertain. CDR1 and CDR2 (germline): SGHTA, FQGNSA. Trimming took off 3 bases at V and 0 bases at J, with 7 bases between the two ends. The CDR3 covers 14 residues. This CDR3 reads CASSFRLSTDTQYF. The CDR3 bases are TGTGCCAGCAGCTTTCGCCTTAGCACAGATACGCAGTATTTT.

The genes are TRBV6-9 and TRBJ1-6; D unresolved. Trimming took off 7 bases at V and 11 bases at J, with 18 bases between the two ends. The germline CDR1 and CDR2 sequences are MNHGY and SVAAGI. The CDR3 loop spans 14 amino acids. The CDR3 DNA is TGTGCCAGCAAGGCATCTGCCCTCACGGCACCCCTCCACTTT. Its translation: CASKASALTAPLHF.

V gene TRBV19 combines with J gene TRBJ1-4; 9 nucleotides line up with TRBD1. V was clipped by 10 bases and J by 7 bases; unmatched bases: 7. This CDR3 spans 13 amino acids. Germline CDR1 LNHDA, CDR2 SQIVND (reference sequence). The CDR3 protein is CATRTGDPEKLFF. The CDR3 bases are TGTGCCACCCGGACAGGGGATCCTGAAAAACTGTTTTTT.

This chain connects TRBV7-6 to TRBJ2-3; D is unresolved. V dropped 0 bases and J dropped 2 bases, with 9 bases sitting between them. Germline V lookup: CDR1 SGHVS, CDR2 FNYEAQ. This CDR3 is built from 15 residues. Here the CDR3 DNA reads TGTGCCAGCAGCTTAGCGATTCAGCCCACAGATACGCAGTATTTT. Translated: CASSLAIQPTDTQYF.

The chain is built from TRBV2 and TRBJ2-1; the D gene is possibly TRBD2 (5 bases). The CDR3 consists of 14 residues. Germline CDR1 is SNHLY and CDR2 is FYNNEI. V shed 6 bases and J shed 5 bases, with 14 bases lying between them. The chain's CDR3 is CASSIRTGNNEQFF. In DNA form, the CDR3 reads TGTGCCAGCAGCATTCGGACTGGGAACAATGAGCAGTTCTTC.

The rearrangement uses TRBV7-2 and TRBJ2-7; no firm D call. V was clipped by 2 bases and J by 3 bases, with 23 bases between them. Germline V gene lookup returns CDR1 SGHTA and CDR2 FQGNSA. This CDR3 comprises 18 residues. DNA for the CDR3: TGTGCCAGCAGCTTACGGTCCCCCCTCAGCATAATAAACTACGAGCAGTACTTC. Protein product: CASSLRSPLSIINYEQYF.

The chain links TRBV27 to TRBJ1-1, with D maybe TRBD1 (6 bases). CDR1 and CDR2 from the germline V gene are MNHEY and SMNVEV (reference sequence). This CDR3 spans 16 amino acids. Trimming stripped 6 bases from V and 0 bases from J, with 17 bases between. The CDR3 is CASSLLPGHLNTEAFF. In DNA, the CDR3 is TGTGCCAGCAGCCTGCTACCGGGACATCTGAACACTGAAGCTTTCTTT.

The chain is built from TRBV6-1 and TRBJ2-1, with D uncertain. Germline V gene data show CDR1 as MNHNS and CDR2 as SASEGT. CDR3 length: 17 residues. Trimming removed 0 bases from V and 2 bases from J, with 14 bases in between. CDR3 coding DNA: TGTGCCAGCAGTGAAGCCCCCCCGGCCTCCCCCTACAATGAGCAGTTCTTC. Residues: CASSEAPPASPYNEQFF.

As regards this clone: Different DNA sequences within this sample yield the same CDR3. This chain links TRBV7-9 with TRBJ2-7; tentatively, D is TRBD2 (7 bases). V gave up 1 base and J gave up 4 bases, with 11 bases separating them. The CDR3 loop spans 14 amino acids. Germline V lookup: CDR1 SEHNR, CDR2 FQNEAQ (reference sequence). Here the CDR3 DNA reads TGTGCCAGCAGCTTAGGGGGGGGGCAGTACGAGCAGTACTTC. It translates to CASSLGGGQYEQYF. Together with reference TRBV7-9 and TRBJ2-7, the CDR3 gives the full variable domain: DTGVSQNPRHKITKRGQNVTFRCDPISEHNRLYWYRQTLGQGPEFLTYFQNEAQLEKSRLLSDRFSAERPKGSFSTLEIQRTEQGDSAMYLCASSLGGGQYEQYFGPGTRLTVT.

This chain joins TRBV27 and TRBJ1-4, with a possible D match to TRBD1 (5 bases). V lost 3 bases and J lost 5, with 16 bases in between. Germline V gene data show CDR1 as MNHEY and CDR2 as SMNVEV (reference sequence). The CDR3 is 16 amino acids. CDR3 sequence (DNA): TGTGCCAGCAGTTTGACACCGGGACGGAGAAATGAAAAACTGTTTTTT. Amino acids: CASSLTPGRRNEKLFF.

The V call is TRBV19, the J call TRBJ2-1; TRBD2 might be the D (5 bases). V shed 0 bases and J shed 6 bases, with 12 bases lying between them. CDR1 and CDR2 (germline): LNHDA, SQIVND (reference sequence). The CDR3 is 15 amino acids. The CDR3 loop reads CASSIEGRGGNEQFF. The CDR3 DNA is TGTGCCAGTAGTATAGAAGGCCGGGGTGGCAATGAGCAGTTCTTC.

The CDR3 DNA reads as TGCGCCAGCAGCCAGGTGACAGATACGCAGTATTTT. This translates into CASSQVTDTQYF. The chain uses TRBV4-1 and TRBJ2-3; no clear D. The V end was cut by 3 bases, the J end by 3 bases, with 4 bases between. This CDR3 region has 12 residues. Germline CDR1 and CDR2: MGHRA and YSYEKL.

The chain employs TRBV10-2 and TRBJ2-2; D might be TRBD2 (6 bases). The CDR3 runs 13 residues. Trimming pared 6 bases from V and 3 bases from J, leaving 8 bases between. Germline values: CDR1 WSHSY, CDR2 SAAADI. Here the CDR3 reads CASSREDTGELFF. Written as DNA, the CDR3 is TGCGCCAGCAGCAGGGAGGACACCGGGGAGCTGTTTTTT.

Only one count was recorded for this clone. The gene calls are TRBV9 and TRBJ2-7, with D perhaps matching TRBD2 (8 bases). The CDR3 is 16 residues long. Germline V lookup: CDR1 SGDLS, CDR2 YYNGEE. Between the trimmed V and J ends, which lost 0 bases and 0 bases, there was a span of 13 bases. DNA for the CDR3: TGTGCCAGCAGCGTAGCGGGAGGGGGCACCTCCTACGAGCAGTACTTC. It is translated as CASSVAGGGTSYEQYF. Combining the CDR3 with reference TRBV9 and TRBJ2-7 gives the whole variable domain DSGVTQTPKHLITATGQRVTLRCSPRSGDLSVYWYQQSLDQGLQFLIQYYNGEERAKGNILERFSAQQFPDLHSELNLSSLELGDSALYFCASSVAGGGTSYEQYFGPGTRLTVT.

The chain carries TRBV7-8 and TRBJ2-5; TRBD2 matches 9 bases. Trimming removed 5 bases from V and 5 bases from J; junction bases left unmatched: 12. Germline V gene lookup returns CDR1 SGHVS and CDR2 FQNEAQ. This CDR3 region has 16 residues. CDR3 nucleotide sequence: TGTGCCAGCAGCCCCCGGGGAGCGGGGGGCGGGGAGACCCAGTACTTC. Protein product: CASSPRGAGGGETQYF.

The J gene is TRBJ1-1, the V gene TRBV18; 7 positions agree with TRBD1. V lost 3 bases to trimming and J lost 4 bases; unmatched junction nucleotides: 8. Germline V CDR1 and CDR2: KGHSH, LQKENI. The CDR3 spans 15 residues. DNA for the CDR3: TGTGCCAGCTCACCGATGAACAGGGGATCCACTGAAGCTTTCTTT. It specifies CASSPMNRGSTEAFF.

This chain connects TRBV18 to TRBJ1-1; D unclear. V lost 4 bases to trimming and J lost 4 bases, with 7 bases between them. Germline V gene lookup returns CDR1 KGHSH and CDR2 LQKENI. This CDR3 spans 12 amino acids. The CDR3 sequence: CASSQPPTEAFF. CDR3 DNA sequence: TGTGCCAGCTCACAACCCCCCACTGAAGCTTTCTTT.

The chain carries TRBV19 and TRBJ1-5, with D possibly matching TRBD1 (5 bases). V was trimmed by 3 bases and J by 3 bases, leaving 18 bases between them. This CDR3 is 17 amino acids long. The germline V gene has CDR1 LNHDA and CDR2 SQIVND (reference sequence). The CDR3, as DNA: TGTGCCAGTAGTATTTCTAGGGGCTCCGGAGACAATCAGCCCCAGCATTTT. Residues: CASSISRGSGDNQPQHF.

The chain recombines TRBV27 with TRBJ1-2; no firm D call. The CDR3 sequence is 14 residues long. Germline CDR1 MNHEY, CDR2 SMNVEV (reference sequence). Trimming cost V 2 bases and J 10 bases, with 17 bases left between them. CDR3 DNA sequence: TGTGCCAGCAGTTTAGGTGGGCCCCGGGAGCTCTACACCTTC. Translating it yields CASSLGGPRELYTF.

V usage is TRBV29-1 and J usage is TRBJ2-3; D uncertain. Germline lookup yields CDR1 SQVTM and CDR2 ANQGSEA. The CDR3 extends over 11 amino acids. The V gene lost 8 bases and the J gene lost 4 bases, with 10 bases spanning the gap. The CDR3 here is CSPFRADTQYF. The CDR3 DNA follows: TGCAGCCCCTTTCGGGCAGATACGCAGTATTTT.

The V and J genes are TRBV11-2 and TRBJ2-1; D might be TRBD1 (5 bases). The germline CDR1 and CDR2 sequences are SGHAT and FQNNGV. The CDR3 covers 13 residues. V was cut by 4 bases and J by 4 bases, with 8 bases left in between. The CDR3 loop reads CASSSGQYNEQFF. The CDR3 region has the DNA TGTGCCAGCAGCTCCGGACAATACAATGAGCAGTTCTTC.

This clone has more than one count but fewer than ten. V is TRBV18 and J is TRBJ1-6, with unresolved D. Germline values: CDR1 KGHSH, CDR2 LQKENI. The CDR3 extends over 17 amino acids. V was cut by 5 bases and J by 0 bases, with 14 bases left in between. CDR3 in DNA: TGTGCCAGCTCAACTAGGACGGAAAGCTCCTATAATTCACCCCTCCACTTT. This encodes CASSTRTESSYNSPLHF.